This TCR beta chain appears in the sequencing data of a study of chemoradiotherapy in HPV16-positive cancers (dated by TCRdb to the early 2020s). Regarding the research as a whole: Candidate HPV-specific T-cell clones and common TCR motifs were defined through functional T-cell assays on cells from a couple of HPV16-positive patients. The study asked whether T-cell immunity to the HPV oncoproteins E6 and E7 changes during chemoradiotherapy and whether this immunity affects survival. The candidate HPV-specific TCRs and motifs were subsequently tracked in TCR repertoires obtained from roughly 90 patients with HPV-related cancers.

For this clone: The target of this receptor is not known. No much larger clone exists at a distance of one base, and base qualities are not known.

Overall study outcomes, separate from this receptor: The survival association was reported for HPV16-positive patients, and the functional definition of HPV-specific T cells was derived from only two HPV16-positive patients. Expansion of candidate HPV-specific clones and E7-related TCR motifs was observed in the tumor microenvironment during treatment, whereas no such expansion was observed for non-HPV-specific T cells. In HPV16-positive patients, expansion of HPV-responsive T cells during chemoradiotherapy was associated with improved recurrence-free survival.

CDR1 PRHDT and CDR2 FYEKMQ were looked up in the germline V gene (reference sequence). The CDR3 holds 17 amino acids from the cysteine to the phenylalanine. The read is trimmed to its CDR3 DNA, 51 bases read in frame from base 1. V gives up 5 bases and J gives up 4 bases, and the segment between their germline ends measures 22 bases. Repertoires were sampled repeatedly over the course of chemoradiotherapy so that clonal expansion in the tumor microenvironment could be followed. The library was generated by the immunoSEQ multiplex PCR assay. Held by TCRdb, this immuneACCESS table contains in-frame sequences only and omits some clones. Under half of the omission traces to an unresolved V gene where checked; the cause of the rest is unknown. In all, the sample holds approximately 3,000 clones, and around 85% of those were seen once. Together, the top ten hold roughly 10% of the sample.

The chain employs TRBV13 and TRBJ2-3; TRBD2 might be the D gene, on 6 matching bases. This TCR was recovered from a human donor with HPV-associated anogenital cancer. The sequencing used tumor tissue, collected from a patient who underwent chemoradiotherapy. This receptor has the CDR3 CASSLTPGLAIADTQYF. The DNA is TGTGCCAGCAGCCTAACCCCGGGGCTAGCGATTGCAGATACGCAGTATTTT.